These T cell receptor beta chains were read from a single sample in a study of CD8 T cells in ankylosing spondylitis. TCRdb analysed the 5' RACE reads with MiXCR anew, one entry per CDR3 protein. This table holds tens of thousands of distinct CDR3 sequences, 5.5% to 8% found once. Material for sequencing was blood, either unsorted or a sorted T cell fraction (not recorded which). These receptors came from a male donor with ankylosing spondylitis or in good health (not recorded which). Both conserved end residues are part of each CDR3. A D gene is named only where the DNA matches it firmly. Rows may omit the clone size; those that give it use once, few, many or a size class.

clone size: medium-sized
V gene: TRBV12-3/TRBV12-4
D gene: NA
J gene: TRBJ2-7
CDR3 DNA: TGTGCCAGCAGTCCGGGGGGACAGATCTACGAGCAGTACTTC
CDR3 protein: CASSPGGQIYEQYF

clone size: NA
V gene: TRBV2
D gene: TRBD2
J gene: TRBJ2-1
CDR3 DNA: TGTGCCAGCAGGGGGCGGGGGGGTCCCCATGAGCAGTTCTTC
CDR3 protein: CASRGRGGPHEQFF

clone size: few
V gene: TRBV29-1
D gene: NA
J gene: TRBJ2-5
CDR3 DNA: TGCAGCTCTCGGGACGGACAAGAGACCCAGTACTTC
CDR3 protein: CSSRDGQETQYF

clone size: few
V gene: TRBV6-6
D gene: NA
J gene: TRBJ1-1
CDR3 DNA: TGTGCCAGCAGCAGCGGACCATCTGAAGCTTTCTTT
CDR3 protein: CASSSGPSEAFF

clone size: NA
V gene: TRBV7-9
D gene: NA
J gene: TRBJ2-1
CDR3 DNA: TGTGCCAGCAGCCGCCCTCCGGAGGGGAATGAGCAGTTCTTC
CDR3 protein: CASSRPPEGNEQFF

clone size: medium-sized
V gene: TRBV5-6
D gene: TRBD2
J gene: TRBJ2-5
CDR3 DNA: TGTGCCAGCCTCGCTAGCGGGCGTGAGACCCAGTACTTC
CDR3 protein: CASLASGRETQYF

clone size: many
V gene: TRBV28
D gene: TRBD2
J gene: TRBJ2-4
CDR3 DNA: TGTGCCAGCAGTATAGCGGGAGTGGCCAAAAACATTCAGTACTTC
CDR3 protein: CASSIAGVAKNIQYF

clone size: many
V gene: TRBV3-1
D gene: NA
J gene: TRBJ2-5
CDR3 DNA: TGTGCCAGCAGCCCGAGCGGAAGGGACCAAGAGACCCAGTACTTC
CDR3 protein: CASSPSGRDQETQYF

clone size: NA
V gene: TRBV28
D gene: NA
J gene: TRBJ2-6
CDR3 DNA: TGTGCCAGCAGCCGAAGTCAGGGAACTGGGGCCAACGTCCTGACTTTC
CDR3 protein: CASSRSQGTGANVLTF

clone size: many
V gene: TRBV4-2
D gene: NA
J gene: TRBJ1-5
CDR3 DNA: TGTGCCAGCAGCCAAGACCGCGGTCAGCCCCAGCATTTT
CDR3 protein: CASSQDRGQPQHF

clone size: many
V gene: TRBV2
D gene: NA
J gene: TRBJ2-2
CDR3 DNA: TGTGCCAGCAAAGGGACACAAATCGGGGAGCTGTTTTTT
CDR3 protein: CASKGTQIGELFF

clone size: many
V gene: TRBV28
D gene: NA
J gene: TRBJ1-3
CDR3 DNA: TGTGCCAGCAACAGGGCTGGAAACACCATATATTTT
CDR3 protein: CASNRAGNTIYF

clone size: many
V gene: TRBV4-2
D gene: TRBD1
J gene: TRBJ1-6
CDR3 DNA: TGTGCCAGCAGCGGGACAGGGGATTCACCCCTCCACTTT
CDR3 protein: CASSGTGDSPLHF

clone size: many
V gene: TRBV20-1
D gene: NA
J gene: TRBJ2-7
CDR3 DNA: TGCAGTGCTTTCGGGCATAGCCGCTACGAGCAGTACTTC
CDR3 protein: CSAFGHSRYEQYF

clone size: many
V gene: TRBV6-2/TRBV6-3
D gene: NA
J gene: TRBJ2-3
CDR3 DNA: TGTGCCAGCAGTTACGGTGAGGGGAGCACAGATACGCAGTATTTT
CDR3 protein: CASSYGEGSTDTQYF

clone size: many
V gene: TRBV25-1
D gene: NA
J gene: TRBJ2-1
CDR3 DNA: TGTGCCAGCAGTGAGGTCGGGGGTTTGTACAATGAGCAGTTCTTC
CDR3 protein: CASSEVGGLYNEQFF

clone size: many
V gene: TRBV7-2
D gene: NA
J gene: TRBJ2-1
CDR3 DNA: TGTGCCAGCAGCTTTGGCGGGGCGTACTCCAATGAGCAGTTCTTC
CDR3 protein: CASSFGGAYSNEQFF

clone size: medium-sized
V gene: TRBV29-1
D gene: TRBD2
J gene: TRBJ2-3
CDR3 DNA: TGCAGCGTTGAAGAAGCGGGAGGGCCAGATACGCAGTATTTT
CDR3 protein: CSVEEAGGPDTQYF

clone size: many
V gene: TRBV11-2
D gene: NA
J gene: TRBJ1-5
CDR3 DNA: TGTGCCAGCAGTCACCCCGGACCGGATACCAATCAGCCCCAGCATTTT
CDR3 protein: CASSHPGPDTNQPQHF

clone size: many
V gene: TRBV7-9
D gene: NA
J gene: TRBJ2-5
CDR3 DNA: TGTGCCAGCAGCTTAAGTCTTGGAGAGACCCAGTACTTC
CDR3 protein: CASSLSLGETQYF

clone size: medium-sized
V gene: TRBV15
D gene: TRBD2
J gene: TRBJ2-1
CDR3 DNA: TGTGCCACCAGCAGTGGAACTAGCGGGAGGCCGGATGAGCAGTTCTTC
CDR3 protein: CATSSGTSGRPDEQFF

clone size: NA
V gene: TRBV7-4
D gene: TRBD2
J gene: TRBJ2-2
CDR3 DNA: TGTGCCAGCAGCTTAGGGCTCAAGCGGGAGTCCTCCGGGGAGCTGTTTTTT
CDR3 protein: CASSLGLKRESSGELFF

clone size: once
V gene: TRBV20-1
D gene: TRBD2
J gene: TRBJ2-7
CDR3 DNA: TGCAGGGGCCTAGCCCCGGGCTTAGCGGGGCACGAGCAGTACTTC
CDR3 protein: CRGLAPGLAGHEQYF

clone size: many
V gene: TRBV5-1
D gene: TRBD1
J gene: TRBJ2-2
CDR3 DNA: TGCGCCAGCAGTACCGACAGGGGAAACACCGGGGAGCTGTTTTTT
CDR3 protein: CASSTDRGNTGELFF

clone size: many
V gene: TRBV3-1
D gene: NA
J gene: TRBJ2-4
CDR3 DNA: TGTGCCAGCAGCCTCGGACCCCGAGGGTACATTCAGTACTTC
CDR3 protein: CASSLGPRGYIQYF

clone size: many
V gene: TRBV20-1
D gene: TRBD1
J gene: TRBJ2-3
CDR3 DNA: TGCAGTGCTAGGCGAGGGGGCGGTACTAGCACAGATACGCAGTATTTT
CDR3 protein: CSARRGGGTSTDTQYF

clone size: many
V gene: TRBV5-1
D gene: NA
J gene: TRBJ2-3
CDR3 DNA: TGCGCCAGCACATCGGGAGTTTATCCCTCTTACACAGATACGCAGTATTTT
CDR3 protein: CASTSGVYPSYTDTQYF

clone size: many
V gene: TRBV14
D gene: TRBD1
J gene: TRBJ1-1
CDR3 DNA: TGTGCCAGCAGCCCTATTGGGACAGCCACTAACACTGAAGCTTTCTTT
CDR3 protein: CASSPIGTATNTEAFF

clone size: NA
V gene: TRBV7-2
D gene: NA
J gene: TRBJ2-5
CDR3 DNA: TGTGCCAGCAGCTTACACCTTCGAGGAGATGAGACCCAGTACTTC
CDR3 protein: CASSLHLRGDETQYF

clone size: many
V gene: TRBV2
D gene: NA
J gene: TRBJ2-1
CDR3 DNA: TGTGCCAGCAGTGTTCGCGATCCAAGTGAGCAGTTCTTC
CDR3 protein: CASSVRDPSEQFF

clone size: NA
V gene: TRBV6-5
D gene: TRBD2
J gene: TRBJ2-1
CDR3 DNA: TGTGCCAGCAGGCCCGGGACTAGCGGGGCGAGCTCCTACAATGAGCAGTTCTTC
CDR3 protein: CASRPGTSGASSYNEQFF

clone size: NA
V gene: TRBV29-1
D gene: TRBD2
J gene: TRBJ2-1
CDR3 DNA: TGCAGCGTTGTCGAGACTAGCAGCAATGAGCAGTTCTTC
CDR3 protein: CSVVETSSNEQFF

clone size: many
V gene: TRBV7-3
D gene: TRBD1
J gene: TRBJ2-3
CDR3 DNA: TGTGCCAGCAGCTTAGTCCCCCAGAGGACAGGGGGCACAGATACGCAGTATTTT
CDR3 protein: CASSLVPQRTGGTDTQYF

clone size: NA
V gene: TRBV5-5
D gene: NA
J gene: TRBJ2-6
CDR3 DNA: TGTGCCAGCAGCTCAGGGGACTCTGGGGCCAACGTCCTGACTTTC
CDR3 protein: CASSSGDSGANVLTF

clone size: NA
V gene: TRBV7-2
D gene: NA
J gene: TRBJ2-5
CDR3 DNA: TGTGCCAGCAGCGGCCTAGTTGGAGAGACCCAGTACTTC
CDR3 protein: CASSGLVGETQYF

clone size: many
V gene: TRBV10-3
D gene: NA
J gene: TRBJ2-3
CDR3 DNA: TGTGCCTCTAACCCGGGGGACACCCATAGCACAGATACGCAGTATTTT
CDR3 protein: CASNPGDTHSTDTQYF

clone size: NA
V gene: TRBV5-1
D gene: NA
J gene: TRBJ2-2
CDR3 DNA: TGCGCCAGCAGAGGCGGGACAGCTAACACCGGGGAGCTGTTTTTT
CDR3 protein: CASRGGTANTGELFF

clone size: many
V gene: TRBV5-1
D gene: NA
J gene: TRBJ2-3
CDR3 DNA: TGCGCCAGCAGCGACAGCGGTCGGGGGATGGCAGATACGCAGTATTTT
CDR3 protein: CASSDSGRGMADTQYF

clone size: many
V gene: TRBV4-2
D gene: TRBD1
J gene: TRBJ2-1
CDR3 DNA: TGTGCCAGCAGCCTTCAGGACAGGGGCTACAATGAGCAGTTCTTC
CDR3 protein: CASSLQDRGYNEQFF

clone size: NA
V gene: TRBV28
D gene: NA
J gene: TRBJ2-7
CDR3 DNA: TGTGCCAGCAGTTACAGGCTTTTCACCTACGAGCAGTACTTC
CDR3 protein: CASSYRLFTYEQYF

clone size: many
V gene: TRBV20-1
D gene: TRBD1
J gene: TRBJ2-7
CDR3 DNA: TGCAGTGCAAAAACAGGGGAAGCTACGGCCGAGCAGTACTTC
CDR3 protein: CSAKTGEATAEQYF